The 24 T cell receptor beta chains presented below share a single source sample, sequenced in a study of shared clonotypes between healthy human individuals. Sequencing was performed with immunoSEQ multiplex PCR; in TCRdb, only in-frame clones are kept and a portion is missing. The sample holds over 2 million clones, over 85% seen once. Cells designated naive CD8 were CD45RO-negative and were positively selected for CCR7, with terminally differentiated effector memory CD45RA+ cells excluded. Specimen: naive CD8+ T cells sorted from blood. The receptors derive from a man younger than 35 in good health.

The chain employs TRBV9 and TRBJ2-3; D remains ambiguous. CDR1 and CDR2 from the germline V gene are SGDLS and YYNGEE. V gave up 0 bases and J gave up 4 bases, with 6 bases separating them. This CDR3 is 13 amino acids long. Written as DNA, the CDR3 is TGTGCCAGCAGCGTAGTCCAGCCAGATACGCAGTATTTT. It specifies CASSVVQPDTQYF.

Points on this clone: Its ends do not fully match the called genes, so a read error is possible. The chain is built from TRBV7-9 and TRBJ2-2, with D possibly matching TRBD2 (6 bases). In germline, CDR1 is SEHNR, CDR2 FQNEAQ (reference sequence). CDR3 length: 13 amino acids. The CDR3 region is CASRLAVTGELFF. The CDR3 DNA follows: TGTGCCAGCAGGTTAGCGGTTACCGGGGAGCTGTTTTTT.

V is TRBV7-6 and J is TRBJ2-7, with D unresolved. Looked up from germline, CDR1 is SGHVS and CDR2 is FNYEAQ. The V end was cut by 5 bases, the J end by 1 base, with 18 bases between. The length of the CDR3 is 16 residues. The chain's CDR3 is CASSQIMAGVSYEQYF. The CDR3 nucleotides read TGTGCCAGCAGCCAAATCATGGCAGGCGTTTCCTACGAGCAGTACTTC.

The CDR3 loop is CASSLLAWDRDEQYF. The CDR3, as DNA: TGTGCCAGCAGCCTCTTAGCCTGGGACAGGGACGAGCAGTACTTC. The chain recombines TRBV11-2 with TRBJ2-7, with 9 bases fitting TRBD1. Trimming cost V 5 bases and J 5 bases; bases outside gene matches: 10. Germline V lookup: CDR1 SGHAT, CDR2 FQNNGV. This CDR3 has 15 residues.

The rearrangement links TRBV5-6 to TRBJ2-5; the match to TRBD2 covers 7 bases. V lost 0 bases to trimming and J lost 4 bases; unmatched junction nucleotides: 6. The CDR3 loop spans 15 amino acids. The germline V gene has CDR1 SGHDT and CDR2 YYEEEE. The CDR3 region has the DNA TGTGCCAGCAGCTTGGCCTGGGGGGGTATAGAGACCCAGTACTTC. Encoded protein: CASSLAWGGIETQYF.

V usage is TRBV30 and J usage is TRBJ2-5, with 7 bases fitting TRBD2. The DNA end is a closer match to TRBJ2-7, so the J assignment may be wrong. The CDR3 length is 13 residues. The germline V gene has CDR1 GTSNPN and CDR2 SVGIG (reference sequence). The CDR3 protein is CAWSGGEGYEQYF. Written as DNA, the CDR3 is TGTGCCTGGAGTGGAGGGGAGGGTTACGAGCAGTACTTC.

DNA of the CDR3: TGTGCCAGCATCCCTTCCCGCCAGGGGGAGAAAGAGACCCAGTACTTC. This sequence encodes CASIPSRQGEKETQYF. This chain links TRBV2 with TRBJ2-5, with 7 bases aligning to TRBD1. V dropped 7 bases and J dropped 3; count of bases not matched to a gene: 14. The CDR3 is 16 amino acids. CDR1 is SNHLY, CDR2 FYNNEI, per germline. The variable domain in full, completed from reference TRBV2 and TRBJ2-5, reads EPEVTQTPSHQVTQMGQEVILRCVPISNHLYFYWYRQILGQKVEFLVSFYNNEISEKSEIFDDQFSVERPDGSNFTLKIRSTKLEDSAMYFCASIPSRQGEKETQYFGPGTRLLVL.

V is TRBV5-6 and J is TRBJ2-7; D ambiguous. Germline V CDR1 and CDR2: SGHDT, YYEEEE. This CDR3 region has 17 residues. The V end lost 0 bases, the J end lost 0 bases, and 16 bases lay between the germline ends. DNA for the CDR3: TGTGCCAGCAGCTTGGCTTTCGCAGGTCCTCTCTCCTACGAGCAGTACTTC. Residues: CASSLAFAGPLSYEQYF.

This chain joins TRBV7-2 and TRBJ2-1; no definite D call. CDR1 is SGHTA, CDR2 FQGNSA, per germline. Trimming stripped 2 bases from V and 3 bases from J, with 2 bases between. The CDR3 totals 12 residues. The chain's CDR3 is CASSLNYNEQFF. CDR3 coding DNA: TGTGCCAGCAGCTTAAACTACAATGAGCAGTTCTTC.

The chain has TRBV5-6 and TRBJ1-2; 8 bases line up with TRBD1. Germline V gives CDR1 SGHDT, CDR2 YYEEEE. This CDR3 has 17 amino acids. The V gene end was trimmed by 3 bases and the J gene end by 4 bases; junction bases not matched to a gene: 14. The CDR3 DNA reads as TGTGCCAGCAGCTCAGAGGGCGACAGGGGCACCATCTATGGCTACACCTTC. Its translation is CASSSEGDRGTIYGYTF.

This sequence joins TRBV15 and TRBJ1-1, with D tentatively TRBD1 (6 bases). The V and J ends lost 8 bases and 7 bases respectively, with 17 bases between them. The CDR3 consists of 13 residues. Germline-derived CDR1 and CDR2 are LNHNV and YYDKDF (reference sequence). CDR3 residues: CATSQGPSFEAFF. CDR3 DNA sequence: TGTGCCACCTCGCAGGGGCCCAGCTTTGAAGCTTTCTTT. The whole variable domain, filled in from reference TRBV15 and TRBJ1-1, reads DAMVIQNPRYQVTQFGKPVTLSCSQTLNHNVMYWYQQKSSQAPKLLFHYYDKDFNNEADTPDNFQSRRPNTSFCFLDIRSPGLGDTAMYLCATSQGPSFEAFFGQGTRLTVV.

This clone has a single count. The chain joins TRBV28 to TRBJ1-4; D perhaps matches TRBD1 (6 bases). V was trimmed by 2 bases and J by 7 bases, leaving 14 bases between them. CDR1 and CDR2 from the germline V gene are MDHEN and SYDVKM. The CDR3 sequence is 15 residues long. The CDR3 loop is CASSLPNREGEKLFF. The CDR3 DNA sequence: TGTGCCAGCAGTTTACCCAACAGGGAGGGTGAAAAACTGTTTTTT. Full variable domain (missing parts from reference TRBV28 and TRBJ1-4): DVKVTQSSRYLVKRTGEKVFLECVQDMDHENMFWYRQDPGLGLRLIYFSYDVKMKEKGDIPEGYSVSREKKERFSLILESASTNQTSMYLCASSLPNREGEKLFFGSGTQLSVL.

CDR3 protein: CASSLGLTEYNEQFF. The CDR3 DNA reads as TGCGCCAGCAGCTTGGGGCTGACGGAATACAATGAGCAGTTCTTC. V usage is TRBV5-1 and J usage is TRBJ2-1; D remains ambiguous. Trimming removed 0 bases at V and 4 bases at J, with 11 bases between. Germline V lookup: CDR1 SGHRS, CDR2 YFSETQ. The CDR3 totals 15 residues.

The sample holds one count of this clone. CDR3 protein: CASSHNTYEQYF. CDR3 nucleotide sequence: TGTGCCAGTAGCCATAATACTTACGAGCAGTACTTC. V is TRBV19 and J is TRBJ2-7; D is unresolved. The germline V gene has CDR1 LNHDA and CDR2 SQIVND (reference sequence). The V end lost 6 bases, the J end lost 4 bases, and 10 bases lay between the germline ends. The CDR3 totals 12 residues. Combining the CDR3 with reference TRBV19 and TRBJ2-7 gives the whole variable domain DGGITQSPKYLFRKEGQNVTLSCEQNLNHDAMYWYRQDPGQGLRLIYYSQIVNDFQKGDIAEGYSVSREKKESFPLTVTSAQKNPTAFYLCASSHNTYEQYFGPGTRLTVT.

This clone is a singleton in its sample. Relative to the germline gene, one junction end is altered; a read error may explain this. J is TRBJ1-6 and V is TRBV7-2; D not certain. Germline values: CDR1 SGHTA, CDR2 FQGNSA. The CDR3 runs to 15 residues. CDR3 sequence: CASSSSDTYNSPLHF. The DNA of the CDR3 is TGTGCCAGCAGCTCCTCAGACACCTATAATTCGCCCCTCCACTTT.

The rearrangement uses TRBV10-1 and TRBJ2-3; D unresolved. The CDR3 covers 12 residues. V was pared by 0 bases and J by 4 bases, with 2 bases between. In germline, CDR1 is WNHNN, CDR2 SYGVQD (reference sequence). The CDR3 here is CASSESSDTQYF. The CDR3 nucleotides read TGCGCCAGCAGTGAGTCGTCAGATACGCAGTATTTT.

This clone has just a few counts. V usage is TRBV19 and J usage is TRBJ1-1; D is unresolved. The CDR3 loop spans 14 amino acids. The V end was cut by 5 bases, the J end by 0 bases, with 10 bases between. The germline V gene encodes CDR1 LNHDA and CDR2 SQIVND (reference sequence). Written as DNA, the CDR3 is TGTGCCAGTAGTCCCCCAGGCATGAACACTGAAGCTTTCTTT. It translates to CASSPPGMNTEAFF.

Comment on this clone: Other DNA sequences within the sample encode an identical CDR3. The genes are TRBV5-4 and TRBJ2-7, with a possible D match to TRBD2 (5 bases). Germline V gives CDR1 SGHNT, CDR2 YYREEE (reference sequence). The CDR3 totals 14 residues. V was cut by 0 bases and J by 3 bases, with 10 bases left in between. The CDR3 region is CASSLGGSNYEQYF. DNA of the CDR3: TGTGCCAGCAGCTTGGGCGGGTCAAACTACGAGCAGTACTTC.

The genes are TRBV7-9 and TRBJ2-2, with TRBD1 as a possible D gene (6 bases). The V gene lost 2 bases and the J gene lost 6 bases, with 16 bases spanning the gap. Germline V lookup: CDR1 SEHNR, CDR2 FQNEAQ (reference sequence). This CDR3 spans 16 amino acids. CDR3 DNA: TGTGCCAGCAGCTTATCCGCACAGGGACGGCCCGGGGAGCTGTTTTTT. Translation: CASSLSAQGRPGELFF.

The chain is built from TRBV7-9 and TRBJ1-2; D is perhaps TRBD1 (5 bases). The CDR3 has 15 amino acids. V was pared by 2 bases and J by 6 bases, with 16 bases between. In germline, CDR1 is SEHNR, CDR2 FQNEAQ (reference sequence). CDR3 amino acids: CASSLTLTEEHGYTF. CDR3 DNA: TGTGCCAGCAGCTTAACCCTGACAGAGGAACATGGCTACACCTTC.

CDR3 bases: TGTGCCAGCAGTGATTCGGTGAATCCCTACAATGAGCAGTTCTTC. It codes for CASSDSVNPYNEQFF. The chain links TRBV2 to TRBJ2-1; D remains unclear. The CDR3 has 15 amino acids. Trimming stripped 3 bases from V and 2 bases from J, with 11 bases between. Germline assignment: CDR1 SNHLY and CDR2 FYNNEI.

Worth noting for this clone: The sample has other DNA sequences that encode this CDR3 too. This chain connects TRBV27 to TRBJ2-7, with D unresolved. This CDR3 comprises 10 residues. The V gene lost 8 bases and the J gene lost 6 bases, with 8 bases spanning the gap. In germline, CDR1 is MNHEY, CDR2 SMNVEV (reference sequence). The CDR3: CASGYSEQYF. The CDR3 DNA reads TGTGCCAGCGGTTATTCCGAGCAGTACTTC.

This chain joins TRBV1 and TRBJ2-3; the D call in the table, TRBD2, was not verified against the DNA. TRBV1 is designated a pseudogene. The CDR3 consists of 14 residues. CDR3 loop: CTSSPRGGTDTQYF. The CDR3 DNA follows: TGCACCAGCAGCCCGCGGGGGGGCACAGATACGCAGTATTTT.

Comment on this clone: At the DNA level, this CDR3 is encoded by other sequences in the same sample as well. V gene TRBV6-5 combines with J gene TRBJ1-1, with D hard to call. Germline V lookup: CDR1 MNHEY, CDR2 SVGAGI. This CDR3 has 14 residues. V gave up 2 bases and J gave up 2 bases, with 9 bases separating them. The CDR3 bases are TGTGCCAGCAGTTACGGGGAAGGAAACACTGAAGCTTTCTTT. It translates to CASSYGEGNTEAFF.